The TCR beta chain described here comes from a study of CD8 T cells in ankylosing spondylitis. Regarding the study as a whole: A motif in TCR beta, a set of 8 or 9 highly homologous variants, appeared characteristic of ankylosing spondylitis blood.

The CDR3 is 13 amino acids. CDR1 and CDR2 from the germline V gene are MGHRA and YSYEKL. V was clipped by 3 bases and J by 15 bases, with 18 bases between them. A single record per CDR3 protein comes from TCRdb applying MiXCR to the 5' RACE reads. The sample records more than 650,000 distinct CDR3 sequences, 10% to 15% being singletons. The table lists this clonotype with many counts. Its antigen is undetermined. The receptor comes from a male donor with ankylosing spondylitis. The chain recombines TRBV4-1 with TRBJ2-4; D not resolved. The sample consisted of blood, either unsorted or a sorted T cell fraction (not recorded which). The CDR3 region is CASSHPHGRFRYF. The CDR3 nucleotides read TGCGCCAGCAGCCACCCCCACGGGCGATTTAGGTACTTC.